The 18 T cell receptor beta chains below come from one sample, sequenced in a study of tumor-infiltrating lymphocytes in oesophageal squamous cell carcinoma. In TCRdb, the PCR reads were re-called with MiXCR into one record per CDR3 protein. Altogether roughly 19,000 distinct CDR3 sequences are present, about 41% being singletons, with the ten largest covering 10%. Sequenced input: normal esophageal tissue next to the tumor. All receptors derive from a male donor with esophageal squamous cell carcinoma.

This clonotype was observed many times. The chain couples TRBV5-4 to TRBJ2-1; 9 bases map to TRBD2. The trim removed 5 bases at V and 4 bases at J, leaving 7 bases unmatched. Germline V lookup: CDR1 SGHNT, CDR2 YYREEE (reference sequence). The CDR3 contains 15 residues. CDR3 coding DNA: TGTGCCAGCAGTAGCGGGAGCACCTTATACAATGAGCAGTTCTTC. Translating it yields CASSSGSTLYNEQFF. Drawing the rest from reference TRBV5-4 and TRBJ2-1, the complete variable domain is ETGVTQSPTHLIKTRGQQVTLRCSSQSGHNTVSWYQQALGQGPQFIFQYYREEENGRGNFPPRFSGLQFPNYSSELNVNALELDDSALYLCASSSGSTLYNEQFFGPGTRLTVL.

This clonotype has only a few counts. This chain joins TRBV4-2 and TRBJ1-4; D is perhaps TRBD1 (6 bases). The germline V gene encodes CDR1 LGHNA and CDR2 YNFKEQ. This CDR3 region has 14 residues. Trimming shortened V by 4 bases and J by 8 bases, and 14 bases separated the two germline ends. This CDR3 reads CASSPGGGGEKLFF. In DNA, the CDR3 is TGTGCCAGCAGCCCGGGAGGGGGGGGAGAAAAACTGTTTTTT.

This clonotype has at least ten counts. The V call is TRBV12-3 or TRBV12-4, the J call TRBJ2-7, with a weak D call TRBD1 (5 bases). This CDR3 is built from 12 residues. V was pared by 1 base and J by 4 bases, with 5 bases between. CDR3: CASSLEGYEQYF. The CDR3 nucleotides are TGTGCCAGCAGTTTAGAGGGGTACGAGCAGTACTTC.

In this sample, this clonotype turned up many times. V usage is TRBV6-1 and J usage is TRBJ2-7; 9 nucleotides align to TRBD1. The CDR3 spans 14 residues. Per germline, CDR1 MNHNS and CDR2 SASEGT. V shed 6 bases, J shed 3 bases, and the junction held 6 bases outside the gene matches. In DNA, the CDR3 is TGTGCCAGCAGGGGACAGGGAAACCTCTACGAGCAGTACTTC. This encodes CASRGQGNLYEQYF.

The rearrangement joins TRBV11-3 to TRBJ2-1, with 13 bases identical to TRBD2. The last part of the DNA fits TRBJ2-7 better; the J call may be wrong. CDR1 and CDR2 (germline): SGHNT, YENEEA. The CDR3 length is 16 residues. DNA of the CDR3: TGTGCCAGCAGCTTAGGACTAGCGGGAGGAGCGTATGAGCAGTACTTC. It specifies CASSLGLAGGAYEQYF.

Worth noting for this clonotype: No conserved phenylalanine or tryptophan ends this CDR3, so it is likely a read error. The limits of the CDR3 on the DNA are not certain, so only TCRdb's listed CDR3 is given. The rearrangement uses TRBV6-4 and TRBJ2-7; the table calls TRBD1, which could not be checked here. Germline CDR1 is MRHNA and CDR2 is SNTAGT. The length of the CDR3 is 16 amino acids, counting both ends. CDR3 amino acids: CASSGLRRGLPTWSTS.

V is TRBV28 and J is TRBJ2-1, with a possible D match to TRBD1 (5 bases). The J call is doubtful: the DNA matches TRBJ1-2 better. CDR1 is MDHEN, CDR2 SYDVKM, per germline. The CDR3 spans 14 residues. For the CDR3, the DNA is TGTGCCAGCAGTTACAGGCGCTTCAACTATGGCTACACCTTC. Translating it yields CASSYRRFNYGYTF.

This clonotype was counted a few times. The chain employs TRBV19 and TRBJ2-5; weak D call: TRBD1 (6 bases). There are 13 residues in the CDR3. Trimming removed 5 bases from V and 4 bases from J, with 11 bases in between. Germline lookup yields CDR1 LNHDA and CDR2 SQIVND (reference sequence). In nucleotides, the CDR3 is TGTGCCAGTAGTGTGTCCAGGGGAGAGACCCAGTACTTC. Translation: CASSVSRGETQYF.

By its share, this clonotype is large. The chain carries TRBV7-2 and TRBJ2-5; TRBD2 matches 7 bases. Germline V gene lookup returns CDR1 SGHTA and CDR2 FQGNSA. This CDR3 contains 13 residues. Trimming removed 7 bases from V and 4 bases from J; junction bases left unmatched: 6. CDR3 DNA sequence: TGTGCCAGCACTTTTACGGGGGGAGAGACCCAGTACTTC. It translates to CASTFTGGETQYF.

The chain is built from TRBV7-4 and TRBJ2-1, with D perhaps matching TRBD1 (5 bases). The end of the DNA is better explained by TRBJ2-4, so the J call may be wrong. This CDR3 is 13 amino acids long. Germline V gene data show CDR1 as SGHVT and CDR2 as SQSDAQ. The DNA for the CDR3 is TGTGCCAGCAGTAAGGGGTGGGAAAACATTCAGTACTTC. This translates into CASSKGWENIQYF.

This clonotype was observed once. The chain uses TRBV27 and TRBJ2-5; 7 nucleotides match TRBD2. The J call may not be correct, given that the DNA end is closer to TRBJ2-1. The CDR3 covers 18 residues. Germline values: CDR1 MNHEY, CDR2 SMNVEV (reference sequence). CDR3 nucleotide sequence: TGTGCCAGCAGTCCATATGTTTGGGTAGGGACGGGGGGCAATGAGCAGTTCTTC. The encoded protein is CASSPYVWVGTGGNEQFF.

The V and J genes are TRBV9 and TRBJ2-5, with 11 bases matching TRBD2. The DNA end lines up better with TRBJ2-3; the J call may be wrong. Germline V gives CDR1 SGDLS, CDR2 YYNGEE. The CDR3 totals 14 residues. In DNA, the CDR3 is TGTGCCAGCAGCGTGCTAGCGGGAGGAGATACGCAGTATTTT. It is translated as CASSVLAGGDTQYF.

This clonotype was observed at least ten times. This may arise from a read error, as a much more abundant clone is one base away. This chain joins TRBV28 and TRBJ2-5; 7 bases are shared with TRBD2. J was trimmed by 11 bases and V by 6 bases; bases with no gene match: 18. Germline V gene data show CDR1 as MDHEN and CDR2 as SYDVKM. There are 15 residues in the CDR3. DNA of the CDR3: TGTGCCAGCAGGCCGCTTGGCGGGAGATTGAATGAGCAGTACTTC. As protein: CASRPLGGRLNEQYF.

This chain connects TRBV11-2 to TRBJ2-1, with TRBD2 matching 7 bases. The CDR3 extends over 13 amino acids. V was pared by 0 bases and J by 10 bases, with 3 bases of the junction left unmatched. Per germline, CDR1 SGHAT and CDR2 FQNNGV. In nucleotides, the CDR3 is TGTGCCAGCAGCTTAGAAAATAGCGGGGAGCAGTTCTTC. This codes for CASSLENSGEQFF.

The sample holds many counts of this clonotype. This sequence joins TRBV5-5 and TRBJ1-4; D might be TRBD1 (5 bases). The V end was cut by 4 bases, the J end by 4 bases, with 11 bases between. The CDR3 length is 14 residues. The germline CDR1 and CDR2 sequences are SGHKS and YYEKEE (reference sequence). The CDR3 DNA follows: TGTGCCAGCAGCCACGGGGGACTTAATGAAAAACTGTTTTTT. Translation gives CASSHGGLNEKLFF.

The chain carries TRBV7-9 and TRBJ2-3; either TRBD1 or TRBD2 may fit D (5 bases each). CDR1 SEHNR and CDR2 FQNEAQ come from the germline V gene (reference sequence). The CDR3 has 15 residues. V was trimmed by 4 bases and J by 0 bases, leaving 11 bases between them. CDR3 DNA: TGTGCCAGCAGCTCCCTCGGGGCCAGCACAGATACGCAGTATTTT. Protein sequence: CASSSLGASTDTQYF.

This clonotype was recorded many times. This chain connects TRBV6-1 to TRBJ2-1; either TRBD1 or TRBD2 may fit D (7 bases each). The CDR3 totals 13 residues. Trimming took 8 bases from V and 7 from J, leaving 15 bases between them. In germline, CDR1 is MNHNS, CDR2 SASEGT. CDR3 residues: CASGGGQPNEQFF. The CDR3 region has the DNA TGTGCCAGCGGGGGGGGACAGCCAAATGAGCAGTTCTTC.

This clonotype was observed a handful of times. CDR3 nucleotide sequence: TGTGCCAGCAGCTTATCAAGGACACAAAGCAATCAGCCCCAGCATTTT. Its translation: CASSLSRTQSNQPQHF. The chain carries TRBV7-8 and TRBJ1-5, with D possibly TRBD1 on 5 matching bases. This CDR3 spans 16 amino acids. Germline V gene data show CDR1 as SGHVS and CDR2 as FQNEAQ. V lost 2 bases and J lost 1, with 12 bases in between.